The entry that follows covers one T cell receptor (beta chain) sequence. The antigen is not known. The sample is drawn from a study of cytomegalovirus exposure and HLA in healthy donors. General observations from the study: With DRB1 most and HLA-C fewest, TCR association rates differed between HLA loci in a later analysis.

Researchers ran the PCR with 60 Vbeta and 13 Jbeta primers. TCRdb's copy holds only in-frame clones and misses some; the assay was immunoSEQ multiplex PCR. The data show about 110,000 clones, about 75% seen once. V trimming: 3 bases; J trimming: 4 bases; junction bases outside the gene matches: 9. The germline V gene encodes CDR1 SGDLS and CDR2 YYNGEE. The CDR3 runs 16 residues. The clonotype was recovered from a male donor in good health and CMV-seropositive. Sequencing was carried out using PBMCs. The chain joins TRBV9 to TRBJ2-1, with 8 bases matching TRBD1. The CDR3 sequence is CASSEGQGSPYNEQFF. CDR3 DNA sequence: TGTGCCAGCAGCGAAGGACAGGGATCCCCTTACAATGAGCAGTTCTTC.